This T cell receptor (beta chain) emerged from a study of CD8 T cells in Susac syndrome. Germline CDR1 and CDR2: MDHEN and SYDVKM. CDR3 length equals 15 residues. V gave up 7 bases and J gave up 2 bases, with 16 bases separating them. The authors reverse transcribed roughly 0.5 to 1 ug RNA with random hexamers. A single record per CDR3 protein comes from TCRdb applying MiXCR to the immunoSEQ multiplex PCR reads. The sample records 170,000 or so distinct CDR3 sequences, approximately 93% being singletons. TCR beta sequencing covered blood CD8+ and CD4+ T cells. Negative magnetic isolation gave CD8+ and CD4+ cells; FACS enriched CD8+ TEMRA.

The chain uses TRBV28 and TRBJ2-3; a possible D gene is TRBD2 (6 bases). Sequences were obtained from CD4+ T cells from PBMCs. The receptor's source is a human donor with multiple sclerosis. CDR3 sequence reads: CASNPGGASTDTQYF. The CDR3 region has the DNA TGTGCCAGCAATCCCGGCGGGGCATCCACAGATACGCAGTATTTT.